Below, 18 T cell receptor beta chains from the same sample are listed, as sequenced in a study of cytomegalovirus exposure and HLA in healthy donors. The PCR contained 60 Vbeta and 13 Jbeta primers. The data were produced by immunoSEQ multiplex PCR, yet TCRdb's version contains in-frame clones alone and is incomplete. The sample lists 65,000 to 85,000 clones, approximately 72% occurring once. The sample consisted of PBMCs. The source is a woman in her 40s in good health and CMV-seropositive.

J is TRBJ2-2 and V is TRBV6-4; D might be TRBD1 (6 bases). The CDR3 has 15 amino acids. In germline, CDR1 is MRHNA, CDR2 SNTAGT. The germline V and J ends were trimmed by 3 bases and 3 bases, with 11 bases remaining between them. CDR3 loop: CASSEGAADTGELFF. CDR3 in DNA: TGTGCCAGCAGTGAGGGGGCAGCGGACACCGGGGAGCTGTTTTTT.

This chain uses TRBV11-2 with TRBJ2-1, with D possibly matching TRBD2 (5 bases). V was shortened by 2 bases and J by 13 bases, with 18 bases between the two germline ends. CDR3 length: 14 residues. The germline gives CDR1 SGHAT, CDR2 FQNNGV. CDR3 region: CASSLWRIRPIQFF. The CDR3, as DNA: TGTGCCAGCAGCTTATGGAGGATTCGGCCGATCCAGTTCTTC.

The gene calls are TRBV28 and TRBJ1-2, with a possible D match to TRBD1 (5 bases). CDR1 and CDR2 (germline): MDHEN, SYDVKM. The CDR3 has 13 amino acids. V dropped 7 bases and J dropped 5 bases, with 14 bases sitting between them. The CDR3 here is CASILQGRYGYTF. The CDR3 coding sequence is TGTGCCAGCATCCTCCAGGGAAGATATGGCTACACCTTC.

The rearrangement links TRBV30 to TRBJ1-4, with D possibly being TRBD1 (6 bases). V lost 3 bases and J 7 bases, leaving 15 bases between the germline ends. The CDR3 loop spans 14 amino acids. Germline V gene lookup returns CDR1 GTSNPN and CDR2 SVGIG (reference sequence). This chain's CDR3 is CAWSRGGHGEKLFF. The CDR3 DNA follows: TGTGCCTGGAGCAGGGGTGGGCACGGTGAAAAACTGTTTTTT.

The chain has TRBV10-3 and TRBJ2-3, with D possibly matching TRBD2 (6 bases). Trimming removed 2 bases from V and 0 bases from J, with 12 bases in between. The CDR3 runs to 16 residues. CDR1 ENHRY and CDR2 SYGVKD come from the germline V gene. This chain's CDR3 is CAISEGLPPSTDTQYF. CDR3 coding DNA: TGTGCCATCAGTGAGGGACTACCACCTAGCACAGATACGCAGTATTTT.

The chain carries TRBV7-9 and TRBJ2-7; possibly TRBD1 for D (6 bases). The germline gives CDR1 SEHNR, CDR2 FQNEAQ (reference sequence). There are 13 residues in the CDR3. V lost 2 bases to trimming and J lost 3 bases, with 8 bases between them. As DNA, the CDR3 is TGTGCCAGCAGCTTACTACAGGGCTACGAGCAGTACTTC. Amino acid sequence: CASSLLQGYEQYF.

The chain links TRBV5-1 to TRBJ2-3, with D possibly being TRBD1 (6 bases). V shed 0 bases and J shed 0 bases, with 17 bases lying between them. This CDR3 region has 18 residues. Germline assignment: CDR1 SGHRS and CDR2 YFSETQ. The CDR3 sequence: CASSLGPGQSRSTDTQYF. In DNA form, the CDR3 reads TGCGCCAGCAGCTTGGGACCCGGACAGTCAAGAAGCACAGATACGCAGTATTTT.

The chain joins TRBV10-3 to TRBJ1-2; no definite D call. Germline V gives CDR1 ENHRY, CDR2 SYGVKD. The V end lost 3 bases, the J end lost 5 bases, and 10 bases lay between the germline ends. The CDR3 consists of 13 residues. This CDR3 reads CAISDGSGYGYTF. CDR3 DNA sequence: TGTGCCATCAGTGATGGTTCGGGGTATGGCTACACCTTC.

This clone has a handful of counts. This chain uses TRBV30 with TRBJ2-5; a weak D match, TRBD2 (7 bases). V lost 3 bases to trimming and J lost 2 bases, with 19 bases between them. Per the germline V gene, CDR1 is GTSNPN and CDR2 is SVGIG (reference sequence). The CDR3 covers 16 residues. DNA for the CDR3: TGTGCCTGGAGCCCCGGGGGGACACGTGGGCAAGAGACCCAGTACTTC. This gives the protein CAWSPGGTRGQETQYF.

The count of this clone is one. This chain joins TRBV12-1 and TRBJ2-2; the D call in the table, TRBD1, was not verified against the DNA. TRBV12-1 is classified as a pseudogene. The CDR3 spans 16 residues. The CDR3 is CASSFATHRGTGELFF. For the CDR3, the DNA is TGTGCCAGCAGCTTTGCGACCCACAGGGGTACCGGGGAGCTGTTTTTT.

V and J are TRBV2 and TRBJ2-6; no clear D gene. Germline V CDR1 and CDR2: SNHLY, FYNNEI. Between the trimmed V and J ends, which lost 2 bases and 1 base, there was a span of 6 bases. This CDR3 has 15 residues. The CDR3 DNA reads as TGTGCCAGCAGTGAACGAGTGTCTGGGGCCAACGTCCTGACTTTC. It yields the protein CASSERVSGANVLTF.

This rearrangement joins TRBV7-9 to TRBJ2-7; the match to TRBD1 covers 8 bases. V shed 4 bases, J shed 6 bases, and the junction held 11 bases outside the gene matches. This CDR3 is built from 15 residues. The germline gives CDR1 SEHNR, CDR2 FQNEAQ (reference sequence). CDR3 residues: CASSSPGQGRGEQYF. CDR3 nucleotides: TGTGCCAGCAGCTCCCCAGGACAGGGACGGGGCGAGCAGTACTTC. Full variable domain (remainder filled in from reference TRBV7-9 and TRBJ2-7): DTGVSQNPRHKITKRGQNVTFRCDPISEHNRLYWYRQTLGQGPEFLTYFQNEAQLEKSRLLSDRFSAERPKGSFSTLEIQRTEQGDSAMYLCASSSPGQGRGEQYFGPGTRLTVT.

The chain combines TRBV27 with TRBJ2-5, with D possibly being TRBD1 (6 bases). V was shortened by 5 bases and J by 4 bases, with 29 bases between the two germline ends. Germline V gene sequence: CDR1 MNHEY, CDR2 SMNVEV (reference sequence). The CDR3 has 19 residues. CDR3: CASSPQKTGRFYMAETQYF. The CDR3 bases are TGTGCCAGCAGTCCTCAAAAGACAGGCCGTTTTTATATGGCAGAGACCCAGTACTTC.

The chain employs TRBV6-5 and TRBJ1-6, with D unresolved. CDR3 length: 16 residues. The V end lost 0 bases, the J end lost 8 bases, and 14 bases lay between the germline ends. The germline CDR1 and CDR2 sequences are MNHEY and SVGAGI. CDR3 sequence reads: CASSYSGSLGHSPLHF. The CDR3 DNA sequence: TGTGCCAGCAGTTACTCGGGGAGCCTTGGGCATTCACCCCTCCACTTT.

The chain links TRBV7-6 to TRBJ1-2; D not resolved. In germline, CDR1 is SGHVS, CDR2 FNYEAQ. V dropped 1 base and J dropped 7 bases, with 13 bases sitting between them. This CDR3 region has 14 residues. For the CDR3, the DNA is TGTGCCAGCAGCTTAGACCGTAATCAGCGTGGCTACACCTTC. This codes for CASSLDRNQRGYTF.

This clone was seen a handful of times. The rearrangement joins TRBV19 to TRBJ2-7, with 9 bases that match TRBD1. The length of the CDR3 is 16 residues. The trim removed 0 bases at V and 3 bases at J, leaving 6 bases unmatched. Per germline, CDR1 LNHDA and CDR2 SQIVND (reference sequence). The CDR3 nucleotides are TGTGCCAGTAGTATAGAGACAGGGGGTGTAGGCTACGAGCAGTACTTC. Amino acid sequence: CASSIETGGVGYEQYF.

The chain employs TRBV6-1 and TRBJ2-7, with TRBD1 matching over 7 bases. CDR3 size: 14 residues. Germline loops: CDR1 MNHNS, CDR2 SASEGT. The J segment lost 3 bases and the V segment lost 7 bases, leaving 9 bases of the junction unmatched. In nucleotides, the CDR3 is TGTGCCAGCAATTCCAAATGGGACAGCTACGAGCAGTACTTC. Its protein is CASNSKWDSYEQYF.

This clone came up a few times. CDR3 sequence: CASSGDRSEAFF. DNA of the CDR3: TGTGCCAGCAGCGGAGACAGATCTGAAGCTTTCTTT. This sequence joins TRBV5-4 and TRBJ1-1; tentative D call: TRBD1 (5 bases). Trimming took off 4 bases at V and 6 bases at J, with 10 bases between the two ends. The CDR3 totals 12 residues. Germline V lookup: CDR1 SGHNT, CDR2 YYREEE (reference sequence).